This T cell receptor beta chain was found in a study of patients and donors after allogeneic stem cell transplantation. TCRdb analysed the RT-PCR reads with MiXCR anew, one entry per CDR3 protein. The repertoire holds fewer than 500,000 distinct CDR3 sequences, with roughly 17% as singletons. The V gene's germline CDR1 is SGHVS and CDR2 FQNEAQ. This CDR3 comprises 14 residues. The V end was cut by 2 bases, the J end by 5 bases, with 12 bases between. This clonotype was recorded at least ten times. The sample taken for sequencing was blood, either unsorted or a sorted T cell fraction (not recorded which). The rearrangement joins TRBV7-8 to TRBJ1-2, with D tentatively TRBD1 (5 bases). The source is a human donor who was either an allogeneic HSCT recipient or a stem cell or donor lymphocyte infusion donor (not recorded which). It is not recorded whose cells these are; they may come from a transplant donor. CDR3 amino acids: CASSLPGLGYGYTF. CDR3 bases: TGTGCCAGCAGCTTACCAGGGTTAGGGTATGGCTACACCTTC. Together with reference TRBV7-8 and TRBJ1-2, the CDR3 gives the full variable domain: GAGVSQSPRYKVAKRGQDVALRCDPISGHVSLFWYQQALGQGPEFLTYFQNEAQLDKSGLPSDRFFAERPEGSVSTLKIQRTQQEDSAVYLCASSLPGLGYGYTFGSGTRLTVV.